Each of the 30 T cell receptor beta chains below was sequenced from the same sample in a study of breast tumors, draining lymph nodes, adjacent tissues (TCRdb year 2016). Library prep was done by multiplex PCR. TCRdb shows the sequencer as Illumina HiSeq 2000. TCRdb reprocessing: public reads trimmed at Q25 with fastp, clones called with MiXCR, in-frame beta chains kept. Records with the same CDR3 protein are collapsed into one entry carrying the most frequent genes and DNA. The sample table lists approximately 13,000 distinct CDR3 sequences, 55% to 60% of them with a count of one. The top ten clonotypes cover about 28% of the sample. What was sequenced was tumor-adjacent breast tissue. These TCRs come from a female donor with breast cancer. Some clones in this sample may be carry-over from other donors' samples.

The rearrangement joins TRBV20-1 to TRBJ2-2; 8 bases align to TRBD2. The CDR3 has 15 residues. V lost 6 bases to trimming and J lost 0 bases; unmatched junction nucleotides: 6. Germline V lookup: CDR1 DFQATT, CDR2 SNEGSKA (reference sequence). The CDR3, as DNA: TGCAGTGCCCCAACTAGCGGAGCGAACACCGGGGAGCTGTTTTTT. Translated, it gives CSAPTSGANTGELFF.

V gene TRBV20-1 combines with J gene TRBJ2-3, with TRBD2 as a possible D gene (5 bases). The CDR3 extends over 11 amino acids. Germline V gene data show CDR1 as DFQATT and CDR2 as SNEGSKA (reference sequence). The CDR3 protein is CSGVPTDTQYF. In DNA form, the CDR3 reads TGCAGCGGGGTGCCGACAGATACGCAGTATTTT.

This clonotype is medium-sized within its sample. The CDR3 loop is CASSQDRAASTDTQYF. CDR3 DNA sequence: TGCGCCAGCAGCCAAGATCGGGCGGCTAGCACAGATACGCAGTATTTT. The chain uses TRBV4-1 and TRBJ2-3; D is unresolved. CDR1 is MGHRA and CDR2 is YSYEKL in the germline V gene. This CDR3 is built from 16 residues. Trimming took 0 bases from V and 0 from J, leaving 10 bases between them.

This clonotype was seen repeatedly, ten times or more. The chain combines TRBV13 with TRBJ2-7; 10 bases are shared with TRBD2. V was clipped by 5 bases and J by 4 bases; unmatched bases: 11. Germline V gene lookup returns CDR1 PRHDT and CDR2 FYEKMQ (reference sequence). This CDR3 region has 16 residues. The CDR3 here is CASSPRVLAGAYEQYF. As DNA, the CDR3 is TGTGCCAGCAGCCCAAGGGTTCTAGCGGGAGCTTACGAGCAGTACTTC. Together with reference TRBV13 and TRBJ2-7, the CDR3 gives the full variable domain: AAGVIQSPRHLIKEKRETATLKCYPIPRHDTVYWYQQGPGQDPQFLISFYEKMQSDKGSIPDRFSAQQFSDYHSELNMSSLELGDSALYFCASSPRVLAGAYEQYFGPGTRLTVT.

In regard to this clonotype: Relative to the germline gene, one junction end is altered; a read error may explain this. The CDR3 reads CGVEEGVGGYTF. CDR3 DNA: TGCGGCGTTGAGGAAGGGGTTGGTGGCTACACCTTC. The rearrangement joins TRBV29-1 to TRBJ1-2, with TRBD1 as a possible D gene (5 bases). The CDR3 is 12 amino acids. Germline V CDR1 and CDR2: SQVTM, ANQGSEA. Complete variable domain (other parts from reference TRBV29-1 and TRBJ1-2): SAVISQKPSRDICQRGTSLTIQCQVDSQVTMMFWYRQQPGQSLTLIATANQGSEATYESGFVIDKFPISRPNLTFSTLTVSNMSPEDSSIYLCGVEEGVGGYTFGSGTRLTVV.

The rearrangement uses TRBV7-3 and TRBJ2-7; D may be TRBD2 (6 bases). Germline assignment: CDR1 SGHTA and CDR2 FQGTGA. The CDR3 length is 15 residues. The V end was cut by 5 bases, the J end by 2 bases, with 16 bases between. CDR3 sequence reads: CASSPPLAGTYEQYF. As DNA, the CDR3 is TGTGCCAGCAGCCCCCCGCTGGCGGGAACCTACGAGCAGTACTTC.

The chain recombines TRBV6-5 with TRBJ1-6; TRBD1 matches 8 bases. V was pared by 8 bases and J by 6 bases, with 9 bases of the junction left unmatched. Germline V gives CDR1 MNHEY, CDR2 SVGAGI. This CDR3 is 15 amino acids long. CDR3 residues: CASSPGQEINSPLHF. The CDR3 DNA is TGTGCCAGCTCCCCGGGACAGGAGATTAATTCACCCCTCCACTTT.

The V and J genes are TRBV29-1 and TRBJ2-2, with D unclear. CDR1 is SQVTM, CDR2 ANQGSEA, per germline. V was trimmed by 3 bases and J by 0 bases, leaving 5 bases between them. CDR3 length equals 13 residues. Here the CDR3 reads CSVDRANTGELFF. For the CDR3, the DNA is TGCAGCGTTGATAGGGCGAACACCGGGGAGCTGTTTTTT.

This clonotype came up many times. Germline is not matched at one junction end, which may reflect a read error. This rearrangement joins TRBV29-1 to TRBJ2-1, with 10 nucleotides matching TRBD2. The CDR3 runs 14 residues. Germline V gene sequence: CDR1 SQVTM, CDR2 ANQGSEA. CDR3 residues: CSAEPSGRVGEQFF. The CDR3 DNA sequence: TGCAGCGCTGAACCCAGCGGGAGGGTTGGTGAGCAGTTCTTC.

This clonotype was recorded many times. The gene calls are TRBV20-1 and TRBJ1-4; tentatively, D is TRBD1 (5 bases). The CDR3 sequence is 13 residues long. V was pared by 5 bases and J by 7 bases, with 14 bases between. The germline gives CDR1 DFQATT, CDR2 SNEGSKA (reference sequence). The CDR3 DNA follows: TGCAGTGCTGGGACCGGAGGAAGTGAAAAACTGTTTTTT. It is translated as CSAGTGGSEKLFF.

This clonotype is labeled as medium-sized (0.01 to 0.1%). This chain connects TRBV7-2 to TRBJ1-6, with a tentative D call TRBD1 (5 bases). The CDR3 has 13 amino acids. V was shortened by 4 bases and J by 7 bases, with 8 bases between the two germline ends. Germline values: CDR1 SGHTA, CDR2 FQGNSA. The CDR3 DNA is TGTGCCAGCAGCTGGGGGGGAAATTCACCCCTCCACTTT. As protein: CASSWGGNSPLHF.

The chain uses TRBV15 and TRBJ2-2; 8 bases map to TRBD2. Germline CDR1 reads LNHNV; CDR2 reads YYDKDF (reference sequence). The V gene end was trimmed by 0 bases and the J gene end by 7 bases; junction bases not matched to a gene: 4. The CDR3 consists of 15 residues. DNA of the CDR3: TGTGCCACCAGCAGAGATGGTAGCGGGATCGGGGAGCTGTTTTTT. It yields the protein CATSRDGSGIGELFF.

The chain has TRBV20-1 and TRBJ1-2, with TRBD1 identical over 7 bases. The CDR3 sequence is 13 residues long. J lost 0 bases, V lost 5 bases, and 3 bases had no gene match. Germline V gene lookup returns CDR1 DFQATT and CDR2 SNEGSKA (reference sequence). The CDR3 DNA is TGCAGTGCTCCAGGGGGGACTAACTATGGCTACACCTTC. Translating gives CSAPGGTNYGYTF.

The V gene is TRBV6-1, the J gene TRBJ1-3; no clear D. The CDR3 runs 16 residues. V was clipped by 1 base and J by 3 bases, with 13 bases between them. Germline-derived CDR1 and CDR2 are MNHNS and SASEGT. CDR3 protein: CASSEGPLRVGNTIYF. The DNA for the CDR3 is TGTGCCAGCAGTGAAGGTCCGTTACGGGTTGGAAACACCATATATTTT.

The chain uses TRBV7-2 and TRBJ2-2; 13 nucleotides align to TRBD2. Trimming took 5 bases from V and 4 from J; bases not matched to a gene: 4. Germline V CDR1 and CDR2: SGHTA, FQGNSA. This CDR3 region has 16 residues. CDR3 bases: TGTGCCAGCAGCCTGACTAGCGGGAGGTTCACCGGGGAGCTGTTTTTT. Its protein is CASSLTSGRFTGELFF.

V and J are TRBV2 and TRBJ2-1, with TRBD1 matching 9 bases. The CDR3 length is 13 residues. The germline V gene encodes CDR1 SNHLY and CDR2 FYNNEI. With 9 bases clipped from V and 3 bases from J, the junction kept 3 bases outside the gene matches. CDR3 loop: CASQDRGYNEQFF. DNA for the CDR3: TGTGCCAGTCAGGACAGGGGCTACAATGAGCAGTTCTTC.

This clonotype was seen a single time. The missing conserved phenylalanine or tryptophan at the end of this CDR3 makes a read error likely. The DNA is omitted, as the CDR3 cannot be located on it reliably, and the CDR3 follows TCRdb's listing. This chain connects TRBV7-8 to TRBJ2-6; the table's D call, TRBD1, has no DNA check behind it. The CDR3 is made up of 9 amino acids, end residues included. Germline V CDR1 and CDR2: SGHVS, FQNEAQ. CDR3 sequence: CASSQSSGG.

The chain joins TRBV2 to TRBJ1-4; D unclear. The CDR3 is 12 residues long. Germline CDR1 is SNHLY and CDR2 is FYNNEI. Trimming pared 5 bases from V and 7 bases from J, leaving 8 bases between. CDR3 DNA: TGTGCCAGCAGTCAGACTGGTGAAAAACTGTTTTTT. This encodes CASSQTGEKLFF. Full variable domain (rest looked up from reference TRBV2 and TRBJ1-4): EPEVTQTPSHQVTQMGQEVILRCVPISNHLYFYWYRQILGQKVEFLVSFYNNEISEKSEIFDDQFSVERPDGSNFTLKIRSTKLEDSAMYFCASSQTGEKLFFGSGTQLSVL.

The rearrangement uses TRBV10-3 and TRBJ1-3, with 9 bases that match TRBD1. The V gene's germline CDR1 is ENHRY and CDR2 SYGVKD. Losses at the gene ends were 3 bases for V and 3 bases for J; bases not matched to a gene: 6. The CDR3 totals 16 residues. The CDR3 here is CAISDLRDRVGNTIYF. The CDR3 region has the DNA TGTGCCATCAGTGACCTCCGGGACAGGGTTGGAAACACCATATATTTT.

This clonotype is labeled as medium-sized. This sequence joins TRBV20-1 and TRBJ2-5; 9 nucleotides agree with TRBD2. V dropped 4 bases and J dropped 2; count of bases not matched to a gene: 5. The CDR3 length is 14 residues. Germline assignment: CDR1 DFQATT and CDR2 SNEGSKA (reference sequence). CDR3 coding DNA: TGCAGTGCTACGGCGGGAGGGGGACAAGAGACCCAGTACTTC. It is translated as CSATAGGGQETQYF.

A remark on this clonotype: One end of the junction is discordant with germline, which a read error may explain. The chain couples TRBV4-3 to TRBJ2-2, with D tentatively TRBD2 (6 bases). The CDR3 has 14 amino acids. Germline-derived CDR1 and CDR2 are LGHNA and YSLEER. CDR3 sequence (DNA): TGCGCCAGCAGCCAAGAAGGGCAGTGCGGGGAGCTGTTCTTT. Translation: CASSQEGQCGELFF.

This clonotype turned up a few times. V usage is TRBV5-1 and J usage is TRBJ1-2; possibly TRBD1 for D (6 bases). V was clipped by 0 bases and J by 2 bases, with 8 bases between them. The CDR3 totals 14 residues. Germline CDR1 SGHRS, CDR2 YFSETQ. The DNA of the CDR3 is TGCGCCAGCAGCTTGGTGGACAGCAACTATGGCTACACCTTC. Protein: CASSLVDSNYGYTF.

The rearrangement links TRBV7-2 to TRBJ2-3, with D uncertain. This CDR3 region has 15 residues. With 4 bases removed from V and 0 bases from J, the gap between germline ends came to 11 bases. Germline V CDR1 and CDR2: SGHTA, FQGNSA. This chain's CDR3 is CASSSRAASTDTQYF. The CDR3 DNA is TGTGCCAGCAGCTCCCGGGCGGCTAGCACAGATACGCAGTATTTT. Using reference TRBV7-2 and TRBJ2-3 for the parts outside the CDR3, the full variable domain is GAGVSQSPSNKVTEKGKDVELRCDPISGHTALYWYRQSLGQGLEFLIYFQGNSAPDKSGLPSDRFSAERTGGSVSTLTIQRTQQEDSAVYLCASSSRAASTDTQYFGPGTRLTVL.

The V and J genes are TRBV7-6 and TRBJ2-5; D perhaps matches TRBD1 (5 bases). This CDR3 has 14 residues. Trimming removed 1 base from V and 5 bases from J, with 11 bases in between. Looked up from germline, CDR1 is SGHVS and CDR2 is FNYEAQ. This CDR3 is CASSLVPGPETQYF. The CDR3 DNA sequence: TGTGCCAGCAGCTTAGTGCCAGGGCCGGAGACCCAGTACTTC.

The chain combines TRBV9 with TRBJ1-2, with TRBD1 matching over 7 bases. CDR1 and CDR2 (germline): SGDLS, YYNGEE. The CDR3 runs to 14 residues. The J segment lost 2 bases and the V segment lost 4 bases, leaving 5 bases of the junction unmatched. The CDR3, as DNA: TGTGCCAGCAGCTCCGGGACAGCAAACTATGGCTACACCTTC. As protein: CASSSGTANYGYTF.

The chain links TRBV10-3 to TRBJ1-2; unclear D gene. The CDR3 length is 14 residues. V was shortened by 6 bases and J by 4 bases, with 15 bases between the two germline ends. The germline V gene encodes CDR1 ENHRY and CDR2 SYGVKD. The CDR3 region has the DNA TGTGCCATCAGCCTTGAGCAGAATGGCTATGGCTACACCTTC. Its protein is CAISLEQNGYGYTF.

The chain combines TRBV20-1 with TRBJ2-3, with TRBD2 matching over 16 bases. The CDR3 runs to 20 residues. Germline trimming cut 0 bases from V and 3 bases from J; bases unmatched to any gene: 12. CDR1 and CDR2 (germline): DFQATT, SNEGSKA (reference sequence). The CDR3 is CSARDPGTSGRASGTDTQYF. The CDR3, as DNA: TGCAGTGCTAGAGATCCGGGGACTAGCGGGAGGGCCAGTGGAACAGATACGCAGTATTTT.

This chain links TRBV5-5 with TRBJ1-5, with unresolved D. CDR1 is SGHKS, CDR2 YYEKEE, per germline (reference sequence). This CDR3 is built from 16 residues. Trimming cost V 0 bases and J 3 bases, with 13 bases left between them. CDR3 sequence reads: CASSLDRPGSNQPQHF. In nucleotides, the CDR3 is TGTGCCAGCAGCTTGGACCGGCCGGGATCCAATCAGCCCCAGCATTTT.

About this clonotype itself: Its ends do not fully match the called genes, so a read error is possible. The CDR3 sequence is CASSVVPLRYEFF. The CDR3 coding sequence is TGTGCCAGCAGCGTAGTCCCGCTAAGATACGAGTTTTTT. The chain joins TRBV9 to TRBJ2-3; unclear D gene. The CDR3 is made up of 13 amino acids. CDR1 and CDR2 from the germline V gene are SGDLS and YYNGEE.

By share, this clonotype ranks as medium-sized (0.01 to 0.1%). The genes are TRBV30 and TRBJ1-6, with D perhaps TRBD1 (6 bases). The CDR3 is 12 residues long. Trimming removed 4 bases from V and 9 bases from J, with 10 bases in between. Germline assignment: CDR1 GTSNPN and CDR2 SVGIG (reference sequence). The CDR3 reads CAWTGEGSPLHF. CDR3 sequence (DNA): TGTGCCTGGACAGGGGAAGGTTCACCCCTCCACTTT. Using reference TRBV30 and TRBJ1-6 for the parts outside the CDR3, the full variable domain is SQTIHQWPATLVQPVGSPLSLECTVEGTSNPNLYWYRQAAGRGLQLLFYSVGIGQISSEVPQNLSASRPQDRQFILSSKKLLLSDSGFYLCAWTGEGSPLHFGNGTRLTVT.